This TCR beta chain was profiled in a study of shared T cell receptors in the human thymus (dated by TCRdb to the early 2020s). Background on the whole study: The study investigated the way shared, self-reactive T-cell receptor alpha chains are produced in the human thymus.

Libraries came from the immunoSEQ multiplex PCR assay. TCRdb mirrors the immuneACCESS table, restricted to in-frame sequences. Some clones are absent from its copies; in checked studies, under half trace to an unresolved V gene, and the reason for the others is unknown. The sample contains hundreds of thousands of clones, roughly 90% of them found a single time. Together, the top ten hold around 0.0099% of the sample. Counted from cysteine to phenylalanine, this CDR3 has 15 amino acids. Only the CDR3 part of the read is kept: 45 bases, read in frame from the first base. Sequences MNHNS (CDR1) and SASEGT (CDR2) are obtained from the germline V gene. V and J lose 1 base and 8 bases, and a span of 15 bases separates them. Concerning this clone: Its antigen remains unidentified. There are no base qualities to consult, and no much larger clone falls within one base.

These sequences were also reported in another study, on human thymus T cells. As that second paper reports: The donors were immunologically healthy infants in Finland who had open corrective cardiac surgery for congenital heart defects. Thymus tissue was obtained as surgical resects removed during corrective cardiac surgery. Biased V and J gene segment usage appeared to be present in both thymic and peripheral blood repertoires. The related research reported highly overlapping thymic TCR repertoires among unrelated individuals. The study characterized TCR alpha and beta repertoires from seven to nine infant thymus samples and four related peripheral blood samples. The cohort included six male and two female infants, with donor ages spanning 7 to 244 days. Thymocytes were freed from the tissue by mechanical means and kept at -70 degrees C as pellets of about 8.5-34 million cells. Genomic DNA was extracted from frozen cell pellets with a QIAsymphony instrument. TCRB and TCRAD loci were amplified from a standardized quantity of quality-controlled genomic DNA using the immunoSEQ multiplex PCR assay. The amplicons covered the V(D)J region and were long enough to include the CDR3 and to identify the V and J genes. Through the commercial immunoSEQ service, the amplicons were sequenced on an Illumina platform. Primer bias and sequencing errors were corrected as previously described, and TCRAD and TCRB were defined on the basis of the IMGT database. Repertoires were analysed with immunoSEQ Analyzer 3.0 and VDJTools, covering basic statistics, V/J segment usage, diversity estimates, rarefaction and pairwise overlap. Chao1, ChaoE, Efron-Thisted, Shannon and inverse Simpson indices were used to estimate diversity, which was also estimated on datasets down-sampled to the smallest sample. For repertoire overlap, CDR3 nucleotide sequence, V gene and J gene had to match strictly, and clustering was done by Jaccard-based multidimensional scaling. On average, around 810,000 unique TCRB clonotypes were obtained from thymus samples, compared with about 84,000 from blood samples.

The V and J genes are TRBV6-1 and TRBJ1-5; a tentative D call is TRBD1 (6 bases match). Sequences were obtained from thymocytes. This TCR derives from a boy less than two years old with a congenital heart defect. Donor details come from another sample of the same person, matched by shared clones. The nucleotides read TGTGCCAGCAGTGAAGAGGGCGGGGAGGGGGAGCCCCAGCATTTT. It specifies CASSEEGGEGEPQHF.